A selection of T cell receptor beta chains follows, all from one sample in a study of breast tumors, draining lymph nodes, adjacent tissues. Each CDR3 protein gets one entry after TCRdb re-called the multiplex PCR reads with MiXCR. The top ten clones hold 36% of a sample with some 10,000 distinct CDR3 sequences, 50% to 60% of them seen once. The sequenced material came from breast tumor tissue. Receptors were obtained from a female donor with breast cancer. Some clones in this sample may be carry-over from other donors' samples. The CDR3 runs from the conserved cysteine through the conserved F or W. Each record gives: J gene, CDR3 length, V gene, clone size, D gene, CDR3 protein, CDR3 DNA. A D gene is named only where the DNA matches it firmly. Expanded clones are given a class, and other clones once, few, many or no size at all.

>TRBJ2-1|19|TRBV3-1|.|TRBD2
CASSQERWQREGLRNEQFF
TGTGCCAGCAGCCAAGAAAGATGGCAGCGGGAGGGCCTTCGTAATGAGCAGTTCTTC
>TRBJ2-1|11|TRBV20-1|.|.
CSARLYNEQFF
TGCAGTGCTAGACTCTACAATGAGCAGTTCTTC
>TRBJ2-7|16|TRBV10-2|.|TRBD2
CASSSPPFLAGNEQYF
TGCGCCAGCAGTTCCCCCCCTTTCCTAGCGGGAAACGAGCAGTACTTC
>TRBJ1-2|16|TRBV5-4|.|TRBD1
CASSADRALTNYGYTF
TGTGCCAGCAGCGCGGACAGGGCCCTCACTAACTATGGCTACACCTTC
>TRBJ2-1|15|TRBV24-1|medium-sized|.
CATSDLRTGYNEQFF
TGTGCCACCAGTGATTTGCGTACAGGGTACAATGAGCAGTTCTTC
>TRBJ2-1|11|TRBV29-1|many|.
CSVELNNEQFF
TGCAGCGTTGAACTAAACAATGAGCAGTTCTTC
>TRBJ1-2|10|TRBV20-1|medium-sized|.
CSDNSGGYTF
TGCAGTGACAACTCAGGTGGCTACACCTTC
>TRBJ1-2|17|TRBV2|few|TRBD1
CASSDGTVSEETYGYTF
TGTGCCAGCAGTGATGGGACAGTGAGTGAGGAAACCTATGGCTACACCTTC
>TRBJ2-7|17|TRBV29-1|.|TRBD2
CSVDPGTSGPSFYEQYF
TGCAGCGTTGATCCCGGGACTAGCGGACCCTCCTTCTACGAGCAGTACTTC
>TRBJ1-2|13|TRBV6-1|.|TRBD1
CASVTGHGYGYTF
TGTGCCAGCGTGACAGGGCACGGCTATGGCTACACCTTC
>TRBJ1-4|13|TRBV20-1|hyperexpanded|TRBD1
CSARGQLSEKLFF
TGCAGTGCTAGGGGACAGCTGTCAGAAAAACTGTTTTTT
>TRBJ2-7|14|TRBV6-6|.|.
CASSYLADRGEQYF
TGTGCCAGCAGTTACTTGGCGGACCGAGGAGAGCAGTACTTC
>TRBJ2-3|17|TRBV7-9|.|TRBD2
CASSPGLAGARTDTQYF
TGTGCCAGCAGCCCTGGACTAGCGGGAGCTCGCACAGATACGCAGTATTTT
>TRBJ1-5|14|TRBV5-6|.|.
CASSPQGSNQPQHF
TGTGCCAGCAGTCCTCAGGGTTCGAATCAGCCCCAGCATTTT
>TRBJ2-7|16|TRBV7-2|.|.
CASSLTATSSSYEQYF
TGTGCCAGCAGCTTGACCGCGACCTCGAGCTCCTACGAGCAGTACTTC
>TRBJ2-5|15|TRBV11-3|few|TRBD2
CASSLRLAGQETQYF
TGTGCCAGCAGCTTAAGGCTAGCGGGACAAGAGACCCAGTACTTC
>TRBJ2-2|15|TRBV24-1|.|.
CATSEGTANTGELFF
TGTGCCACCAGTGAGGGGACCGCGAACACCGGGGAGCTGTTTTTT
>TRBJ1-4|16|TRBV5-8|.|TRBD1
CASSLGQGAVNEKLFF
TGTGCCAGCAGCTTGGGACAGGGGGCAGTTAATGAAAAACTGTTTTTT
>TRBJ1-2|15|TRBV9|.|TRBD1
CASSVGGQANYGYTF
TGTGCCAGCAGCGTAGGCGGACAGGCAAACTATGGCTACACCTTC
>TRBJ2-7|13|TRBV7-2|.|TRBD1
CASSRTGGFEQYF
TGTGCCAGCAGCCGGACAGGGGGTTTCGAGCAGTACTTC
>TRBJ1-2|12|TRBV29-1|few|TRBD1
CSVRGGAVGYTF
TGCAGCGTACGAGGGGGCGCGGTTGGCTACACCTTC
>TRBJ2-7|12|TRBV4-1|.|.
CASSQGQGEQYF
TGCGCCAGCAGCCAAGGGCAAGGGGAGCAGTACTTC
>TRBJ2-2|15|TRBV20-1|many|TRBD2
CSARTSGGGTGELFF
TGCAGTGCTCGGACTAGCGGGGGCGGCACCGGGGAGCTGTTTTTT
>TRBJ2-5|15|TRBV12-3/TRBV12-4|many|.
CASSPTAGDQETQYF
TGTGCCAGCAGCCCAACGGCAGGCGACCAAGAGACCCAGTACTTC
>TRBJ2-5|13|TRBV7-2|.|.
CASTLNRQETQYF
TGTGCCAGCACCTTAAACAGGCAAGAGACCCAGTACTTC
>TRBJ2-2|14|TRBV5-4|.|.
CASSQDWSTGELFF
TGTGCCAGCAGCCAAGACTGGTCCACCGGGGAGCTGTTTTTT
>TRBJ2-7|15|TRBV2|.|TRBD2
CASSPTSGSSYEQYF
TGTGCCAGCAGTCCCACTAGCGGGAGCTCCTACGAGCAGTACTTC
>TRBJ1-2|11|TRBV20-1|medium-sized|.
CSAIGGVGYTF
TGCAGTGCAATAGGGGGGGTTGGCTACACCTTC
>TRBJ1-5|13|TRBV3-1|many|.
CASSQERTQPQHF
TGTGCCAGCAGCCAAGAACGAACTCAGCCCCAGCATTTT
>TRBJ1-3|13|TRBV5-1|medium-sized|.
CASSLGWLNTIYF
TGCGCCAGCAGCTTGGGGTGGCTAAACACCATATATTTT
>TRBJ1-6|14|TRBV12-3/TRBV12-4|.|.
CASSLVGGASPLHF
TGTGCCAGCAGTTTAGTAGGGGGAGCTTCACCCCTCCACTTT
>TRBJ2-3|13|TRBV7-8|.|TRBD2
CATQAGGLDTQYF
TGTGCCACACAAGCGGGAGGCCTAGATACGCAGTATTTT
>TRBJ2-3|18|TRBV7-8|medium-sized|TRBD2
CASSLRASGGPSTDTQYF
TGTGCCAGCAGCCTGAGGGCTAGCGGGGGGCCTAGCACAGATACGCAGTATTTT
>TRBJ2-5|13|TRBV5-5|many|TRBD1
CASSGGQGGSQYF
TGTGCCAGCAGCGGGGGACAGGGGGGGAGCCAGTACTTC
>TRBJ2-1|13|TRBV20-1|.|TRBD1
CSARDRSNYEQFF
TGCAGTGCTAGGGACAGGTCGAACTATGAGCAGTTCTTC
>TRBJ1-2|13|TRBV12-3/TRBV12-4|.|.
CASRLGAGEGYTF
TGTGCCAGCAGGTTGGGGGCAGGGGAAGGCTACACCTTC